These T cell receptor beta chains were read from a single sample in a study of T cells in tumors after PD-1 blockade. TCRdb keeps only in-frame clones here, not all; method: immunoSEQ multiplex PCR. The table lists about 48,000 clones, over 70% of them singletons. The specimen was PBMCs, collected before anti-PD-1 treatment. All receptors derive from a human donor with basal cell carcinoma. CDR3s include the opening cysteine and the closing phenylalanine or tryptophan. The order of the fields is D gene, clone size, V gene, J gene, CDR3 protein, CDR3 DNA. D genes are given only for firm matches. For some rows the clone size is stated as once, few or many, or as a class when expanded; others skip it.

TRBD2	-	TRBV14	TRBJ2-3	CASSQDSGTSGPGDTQYF	TGTGCCAGCAGCCAAGATTCAGGGACTAGCGGGCCGGGAGATACGCAGTATTTT
-	-	TRBV5-1	TRBJ2-7	CASSLGSYYEQYF	TGCGCCAGCAGCTTGGGCAGCTACTACGAGCAGTACTTC
-	-	TRBV27	TRBJ2-1	CATYPAPYNEQFF	TGTGCCACCTACCCGGCTCCCTACAATGAGCAGTTCTTC
-	few	TRBV29-1	TRBJ1-3	CSVEIWEGFTGNTIYF	TGCAGCGTTGAAATTTGGGAGGGATTCACAGGAAACACCATATATTTT
-	-	TRBV7-6	TRBJ2-5	CASSPGRGRQETQYF	TGTGCCAGCAGCCCAGGAAGAGGGCGCCAAGAGACCCAGTACTTC
TRBD2	-	TRBV30	TRBJ2-3	CACTRAMERGPSTDTQYF	TGTGCCTGTACCCGAGCCATGGAGCGGGGGCCTAGCACAGATACGCAGTATTTT
-	-	TRBV15	TRBJ1-2	CATSKGGSNYGYTF	TGTGCCACCAGCAAGGGGGGCTCAAACTATGGCTACACCTTC
-	-	TRBV5-1	TRBJ2-2	CASSVPGPNTGELFF	TGCGCCAGCAGCGTACCCGGGCCGAACACCGGGGAGCTGTTTTTT
TRBD1	-	TRBV6-5	TRBJ2-3	CASSSDRSYTDTQYF	TGTGCCAGCAGTTCGGACAGGAGCTACACAGATACGCAGTATTTT
-	-	TRBV6-5	TRBJ1-3	CASTAHRGNTIYF	TGTGCCAGCACCGCTCACAGGGGAAACACCATATATTTT
TRBD1	once	TRBV28	TRBJ1-2	CASSLSGGYGYTF	TGTGCCAGCAGTTTATCAGGGGGCTATGGCTACACCTTC
-	-	TRBV6-5	TRBJ1-6	CASSKLVNSPLHF	TGTGCCAGCAGTAAACTGGTCAATTCACCCCTCCACTTT
TRBD1	-	TRBV5-1	TRBJ1-6	CASSLGTGNSPLHF	TGCGCCAGCAGCTTGGGGACAGGAAATTCACCCCTCCACTTT
TRBD2	-	TRBV19	TRBJ2-2	CASSTTSGGQRAGELFF	TGTGCCAGTAGTACGACTAGCGGGGGGCAAAGAGCCGGGGAGCTGTTTTTT
-	once	TRBV19	TRBJ2-7	CASSILGNEQYF	TGTGCCAGTAGTATTCTGGGGAACGAGCAGTACTTC
-	-	TRBV30	TRBJ1-5	CAWRRDRNQPQHF	TGTGCCTGGAGACGGGATCGGAATCAGCCCCAGCATTTT
-	-	TRBV18	TRBJ2-5	CASSPRAVGETQYF	TGTGCCAGCTCACCTCGGGCTGTCGGAGAGACCCAGTACTTC
-	-	TRBV16	TRBJ2-7	CASSLKIAGAYEQYF	TGTGCCAGCAGCCTAAAGATAGCAGGGGCCTACGAGCAGTACTTC
TRBD1	-	TRBV7-9	TRBJ2-7	CASSLGQAEQYF	TGTGCCAGCAGCTTGGGACAGGCCGAGCAGTACTTC
TRBD1	-	TRBV28	TRBJ2-2	CASFPRDRPTGELFF	TGTGCCAGCTTCCCTCGGGACAGACCCACCGGGGAGCTGTTTTTT
TRBD2	-	TRBV5-1	TRBJ2-7	CASSLAFSGGSYEQYF	TGCGCCAGCAGCTTGGCCTTTAGCGGGGGATCCTACGAGCAGTACTTC
TRBD1	-	TRBV4-1	TRBJ1-1	CASSRTGNTEAFF	TGCGCCAGCAGCCGGACAGGGAACACTGAAGCTTTCTTT
-	-	TRBV28	TRBJ1-2	CASRIGQYYGYTF	TGTGCCAGCAGAATCGGACAGTATTATGGCTACACCTTC
-	-	TRBV2	TRBJ1-1	CASSEALRVGTEAFF	TGTGCCAGCAGTGAAGCGCTGAGGGTTGGCACTGAAGCTTTCTTT
-	-	TRBV27	TRBJ2-5	CASSLSGTEKETQYF	TGTGCCAGCAGTTTATCAGGGACGGAAAAAGAGACCCAGTACTTC
-	-	TRBV27	TRBJ1-1	CASSLSRVRATARGTEAFF	TGTGCCAGCAGTTTATCTCGCGTCAGGGCTACAGCGCGGGGCACTGAAGCTTTCTTT
-	-	TRBV11-3	TRBJ2-1	CASSLEGLADNEQFF	TGTGCCAGCAGCTTAGAGGGGTTAGCGGACAATGAGCAGTTCTTC
TRBD2	-	TRBV9	TRBJ2-5	CASSAYPGLVETQYF	TGTGCCAGCAGCGCCTATCCCGGACTAGTAGAGACCCAGTACTTC
-	few	TRBV19	TRBJ2-2	CASSIGTGELFF	TGTGCCAGTAGTATAGGCACCGGGGAGCTGTTTTTT
-	-	TRBV7-8	TRBJ1-5	CASSLDNSAGQPQHF	TGTGCCAGCAGCTTAGACAACTCAGCCGGCCAGCCCCAGCATTTT
-	-	TRBV4-2	TRBJ1-5	CASSLGSQPQHF	TGTGCCAGCAGCCTAGGAAGTCAGCCCCAGCATTTT
-	once	TRBV6-5	TRBJ1-5	CAGASLSNQPQHF	TGTGCCGGTGCCAGCCTTAGCAATCAGCCCCAGCATTTT
-	-	TRBV2	TRBJ1-6	CASSGESNSPLHF	TGTGCCAGCAGTGGAGAAAGTAATTCACCCCTCCACTTT
-	-	TRBV27	TRBJ1-4	CASSLGTTATNEKLFF	TGTGCCAGCAGTTTGGGTACAACCGCAACTAATGAAAAACTGTTTTTT
TRBD1	-	TRBV12-3/TRBV12-4	TRBJ1-1	CASSRQGGEAFF	TGTGCCAGCAGCCGACAGGGAGGTGAAGCTTTCTTT
-	-	TRBV9	TRBJ2-2	CASRQGLRGNTGELFF	TGTGCCAGCAGACAGGGACTCCGAGGGAACACCGGGGAGCTGTTTTTT
TRBD2	-	TRBV5-4	TRBJ2-5	CASRLGTSGLQETQYF	TGTGCCAGCAGGCTGGGGACTAGCGGTCTCCAAGAGACCCAGTACTTC
TRBD1	-	TRBV28	TRBJ1-1	CASSPPGQGMNTEAFF	TGTGCCAGCAGTCCACCGGGACAGGGGATGAACACTGAAGCTTTCTTT
-	-	TRBV30	TRBJ1-2	CAWSKRTVDHYGYTF	TGTGCCTGGAGCAAAAGGACAGTCGACCACTATGGCTACACCTTC
-	-	TRBV19	TRBJ1-2	CASSPRDSLRGYTF	TGTGCCAGTAGTCCCCGGGACTCCCTGAGAGGCTACACCTTC